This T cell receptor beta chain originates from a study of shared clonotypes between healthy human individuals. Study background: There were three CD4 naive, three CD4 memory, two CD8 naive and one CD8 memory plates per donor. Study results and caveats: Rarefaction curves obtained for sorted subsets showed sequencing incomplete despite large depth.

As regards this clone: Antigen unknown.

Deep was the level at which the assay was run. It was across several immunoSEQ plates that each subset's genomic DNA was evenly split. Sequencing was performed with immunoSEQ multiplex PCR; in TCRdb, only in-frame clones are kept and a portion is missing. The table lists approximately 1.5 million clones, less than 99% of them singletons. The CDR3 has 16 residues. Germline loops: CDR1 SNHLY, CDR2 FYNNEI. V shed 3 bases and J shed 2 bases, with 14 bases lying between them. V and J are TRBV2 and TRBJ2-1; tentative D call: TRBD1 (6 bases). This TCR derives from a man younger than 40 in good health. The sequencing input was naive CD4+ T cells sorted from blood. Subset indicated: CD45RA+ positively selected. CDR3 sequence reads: CASSDRSRGTYNEQFF. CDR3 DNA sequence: TGTGCCAGCAGTGATCGGAGCAGGGGCACCTACAATGAGCAGTTCTTC. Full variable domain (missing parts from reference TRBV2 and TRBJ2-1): EPEVTQTPSHQVTQMGQEVILRCVPISNHLYFYWYRQILGQKVEFLVSFYNNEISEKSEIFDDQFSVERPDGSNFTLKIRSTKLEDSAMYFCASSDRSRGTYNEQFFGPGTRLTVL.